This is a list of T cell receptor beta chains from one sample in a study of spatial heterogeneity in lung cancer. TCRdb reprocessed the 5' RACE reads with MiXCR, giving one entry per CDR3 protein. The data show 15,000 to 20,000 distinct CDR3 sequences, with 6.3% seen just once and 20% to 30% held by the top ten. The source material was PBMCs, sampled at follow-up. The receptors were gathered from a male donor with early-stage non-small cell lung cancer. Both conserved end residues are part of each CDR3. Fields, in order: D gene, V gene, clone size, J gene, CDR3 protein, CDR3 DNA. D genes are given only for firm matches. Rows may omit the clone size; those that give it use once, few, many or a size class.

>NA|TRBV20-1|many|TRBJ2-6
CSASDHYSGANVLTF
TGCAGTGCTAGCGACCACTACTCTGGGGCCAACGTCCTGACTTTC
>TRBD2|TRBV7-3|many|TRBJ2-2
CASTPTSGFGELFF
TGTGCCAGCACCCCGACTAGCGGGTTCGGGGAGCTGTTTTTT
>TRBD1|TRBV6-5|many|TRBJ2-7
CASSYDRGSYEQYF
TGTGCCAGCAGTTACGACAGGGGGTCTTACGAGCAGTACTTC
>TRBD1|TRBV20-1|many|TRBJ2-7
CSANRGLEYEQYF
TGCAGTGCTAACAGGGGGCTGGAGTACGAGCAGTACTTC
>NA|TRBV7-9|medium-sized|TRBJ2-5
CASSLETQYF
TGTGCCAGCAGCTTAGAGACCCAGTACTTC
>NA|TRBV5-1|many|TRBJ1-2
CASSLERGGYTF
TGCGCCAGCAGCTTGGAGAGGGGAGGCTACACCTTC
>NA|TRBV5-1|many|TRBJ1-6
CASSFGWGDDSPLHF
TGCGCCAGCAGCTTCGGTTGGGGGGATGATTCACCCCTCCACTTT
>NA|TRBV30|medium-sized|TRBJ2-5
CAWREFKETQYF
TGTGCCTGGAGAGAATTTAAAGAGACCCAGTACTTC
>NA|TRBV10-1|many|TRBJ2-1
CASSERRDGNEQFF
TGCGCCAGCAGTGAACGGCGGGACGGCAATGAGCAGTTCTTC
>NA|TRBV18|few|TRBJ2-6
CASSPEFSGANVLTF
TGTGCCAGCTCACCAGAGTTTTCTGGGGCCAACGTCCTGACTTTC
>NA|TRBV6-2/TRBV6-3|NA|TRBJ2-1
CASTPTSVKDEQFF
TGTGCCAGCACCCCGACTTCTGTCAAGGATGAGCAGTTCTTC
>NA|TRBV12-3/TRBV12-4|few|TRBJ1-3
CASSRSDTIYF
TGTGCCAGCAGCCGTTCAGACACCATATATTTT
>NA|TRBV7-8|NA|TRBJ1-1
CASSPYRALGTEAFF
TGTGCCAGCAGCCCCTACAGGGCCTTGGGAACTGAAGCTTTCTTT
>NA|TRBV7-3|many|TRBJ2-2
CASSEKPVSGQGHPGELFF
TGTGCCAGCAGCGAAAAACCCGTATCGGGGCAAGGCCACCCGGGGGAGCTGTTTTTT
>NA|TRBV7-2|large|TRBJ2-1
CASSPILLVGSYNEQFF
TGTGCCAGCAGCCCCATCTTACTAGTGGGCTCCTACAATGAGCAGTTCTTC
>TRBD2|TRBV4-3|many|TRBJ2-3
CASRLAGTDTQYF
TGCGCCAGCCGACTAGCGGGCACAGATACGCAGTATTTT
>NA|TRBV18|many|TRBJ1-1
CASSPLLGDLRTEAFF
TGTGCCAGCTCACCCCTCCTGGGGGACTTGAGGACTGAAGCTTTCTTT
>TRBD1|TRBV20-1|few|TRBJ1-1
CSASGTDEEGLMNTEAFF
TGCAGTGCTTCAGGGACAGACGAGGAGGGACTGATGAACACTGAAGCTTTCTTT
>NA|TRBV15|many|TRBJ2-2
CATSRDWDTGELFF
TGTGCCACCAGCAGAGATTGGGACACCGGGGAGCTGTTTTTT
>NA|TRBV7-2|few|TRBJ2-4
CASSLVAGPQNIQYF
TGTGCCAGCAGCTTAGTTGCGGGGCCACAAAACATTCAGTACTTC
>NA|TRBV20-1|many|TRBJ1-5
CSATPAEAQHF
TGCAGTGCTACCCCCGCGGAGGCCCAGCATTTT
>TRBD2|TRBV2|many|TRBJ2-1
CASRSSGSAYEQFF
TGTGCCAGCAGATCTAGCGGGAGTGCGTATGAGCAGTTCTTC